The TCR beta chain described here comes from a study of T cell repertoires in cytomegalovirus infection. Study background: It was recently identified HLA-C-restricted and well-studied HLA-B-restricted CMV epitopes that the study used. It was the public TCR beta signatures that indicated both CMV infection and matching HLA type. Study observations and caveats: Cumulative public TCR beta family frequency identified CMV carriers with the relevant HLA. The ex vivo response was dominated by HLA-C-restricted CMV-specific TCR beta clonotypes.

TCRdb ran MiXCR on the reads and lists one entry per CDR3 protein. Here the sample spans about 360,000 distinct CDR3 sequences, approximately 35% being singletons. As regards this clonotype: What it binds is unknown.

Sequences were derived from cultured PBMCs, sampled from culture after CMV antigen stimulation. The receptor was derived from a human donor in good health (CMV status not recorded). Some clones in this sample may be carry-over from other donors' samples.

The DNA of the CDR3 is TGTGCCAGCAGTCCGGAAGGACCTAAACTAGCCAAAAACATTCAGTACTTC. It translates to CASSPEGPKLAKNIQYF. J is TRBJ2-4 and V is TRBV6-1; no firm D call. This CDR3 is 17 amino acids long. The germline V gene encodes CDR1 MNHNS and CDR2 SASEGT. Between the trimmed V and J ends, which lost 5 bases and 0 bases, there was a span of 17 bases.